This T cell receptor (beta chain) was identified during a study of T cell responses to AZD1222 COVID-19 vaccine. Some clones are missing from TCRdb's copy, which holds only in-frame ones; the method was immunoSEQ multiplex PCR. The data contain some 79,000 clones, 80% to 90% of them singletons. Losses at the gene ends were 4 bases for V and 8 bases for J; bases not matched to a gene: 9. The CDR3 is 14 residues long. The germline V gene has CDR1 MNHEY and CDR2 SVGEGT. This TCR came from an adult who received the AZD1222 COVID-19 vaccine. This sample comprised peripheral blood, obtained 28 days after the second AZD1222 dose. This chain links TRBV6-2 or TRBV6-3 with TRBJ1-2; 8 positions agree with TRBD1. The CDR3 DNA follows: TGTGCCAGCAGTTCACCGACCGGGACAGGCGGCTACACCTTC. Protein: CASSSPTGTGGYTF.